This TCR beta chain was documented in a study of cytomegalovirus exposure and HLA in healthy donors. Study results and limitations: For most subjects, TCR beta sequences were reported to predict HLA-A and HLA-B alleles with accuracy.

The PCR employed 60 Vbeta primers together with 13 Jbeta primers. Assay: immunoSEQ multiplex PCR; the TCRdb copy retains only in-frame clones and omits some. The sample contains roughly 200,000 clones, approximately 82% of which appear only once. With regard to this clone: The antigen is undetermined.

Per the germline V gene, CDR1 is KGHSH and CDR2 is LQKENI. The V gene end was trimmed by 4 bases and the J gene end by 3 bases; junction bases not matched to a gene: 6. The CDR3 runs 16 residues. This receptor was obtained from a woman between 40 and 55 years old in good health and CMV-seronegative. Sequencing was done on a sample of PBMCs. This rearrangement joins TRBV18 to TRBJ2-2; 9 nucleotides agree with TRBD1. CDR3 in DNA: TGTGCCAGCTCACGACAGGGGGGCCCCGACACCGGGGAGCTGTTTTTT. It translates to CASSRQGGPDTGELFF.